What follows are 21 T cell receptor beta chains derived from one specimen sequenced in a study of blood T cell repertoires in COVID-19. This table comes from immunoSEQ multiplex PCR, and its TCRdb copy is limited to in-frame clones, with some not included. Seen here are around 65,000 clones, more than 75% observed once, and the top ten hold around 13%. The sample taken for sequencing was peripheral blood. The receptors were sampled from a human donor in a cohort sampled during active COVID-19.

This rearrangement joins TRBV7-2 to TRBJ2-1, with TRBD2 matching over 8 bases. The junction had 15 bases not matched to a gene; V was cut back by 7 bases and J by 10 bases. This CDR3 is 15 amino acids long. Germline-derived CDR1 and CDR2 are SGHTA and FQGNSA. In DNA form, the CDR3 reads TGTGCCAGCAACCCCCACCCCGGGACTAGGGGGGAGCAGTTCTTC. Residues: CASNPHPGTRGEQFF.

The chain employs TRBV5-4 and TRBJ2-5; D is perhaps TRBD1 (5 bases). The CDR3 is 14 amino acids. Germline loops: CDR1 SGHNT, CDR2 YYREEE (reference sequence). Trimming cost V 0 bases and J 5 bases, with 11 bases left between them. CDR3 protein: CASSLVVGQETQYF. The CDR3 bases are TGTGCCAGCAGCTTGGTCGTGGGGCAGGAGACCCAGTACTTC.

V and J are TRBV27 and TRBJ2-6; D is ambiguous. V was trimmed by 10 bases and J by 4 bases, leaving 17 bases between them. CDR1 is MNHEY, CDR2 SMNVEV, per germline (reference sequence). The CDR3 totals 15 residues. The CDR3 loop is CATSTLGRGANVLTF. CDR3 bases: TGTGCCACTTCGACTTTAGGAAGAGGGGCCAACGTCCTGACTTTC.

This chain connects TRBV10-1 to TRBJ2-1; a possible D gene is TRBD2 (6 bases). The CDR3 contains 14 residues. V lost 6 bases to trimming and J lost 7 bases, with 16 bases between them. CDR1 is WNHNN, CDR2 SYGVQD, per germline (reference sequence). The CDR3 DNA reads TGCGCCAGCAGCCGAGGGAGGACCCAGAATGAGCAGTTCTTC. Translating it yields CASSRGRTQNEQFF.

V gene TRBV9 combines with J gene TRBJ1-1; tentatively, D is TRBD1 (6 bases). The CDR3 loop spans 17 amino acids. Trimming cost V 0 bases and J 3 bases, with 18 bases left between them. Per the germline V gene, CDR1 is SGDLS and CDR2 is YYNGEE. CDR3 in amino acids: CASSVGIQAPGDTEAFF. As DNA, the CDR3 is TGTGCCAGCAGCGTAGGCATACAGGCCCCAGGGGACACTGAAGCTTTCTTT.

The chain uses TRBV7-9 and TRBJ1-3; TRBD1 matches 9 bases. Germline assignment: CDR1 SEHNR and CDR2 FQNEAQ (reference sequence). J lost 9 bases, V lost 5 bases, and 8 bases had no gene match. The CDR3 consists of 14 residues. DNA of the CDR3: TGTGCCAGCAGCCAAACAGGGGGCGCAGGCACCATATATTTT. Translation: CASSQTGGAGTIYF.

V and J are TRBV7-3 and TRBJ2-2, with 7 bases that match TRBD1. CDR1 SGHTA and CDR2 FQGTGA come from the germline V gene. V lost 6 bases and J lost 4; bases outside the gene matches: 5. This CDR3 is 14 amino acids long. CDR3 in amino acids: CASSRQGRTGELFF. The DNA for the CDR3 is TGTGCCAGCAGTCGACAGGGCCGCACCGGGGAGCTGTTTTTT.

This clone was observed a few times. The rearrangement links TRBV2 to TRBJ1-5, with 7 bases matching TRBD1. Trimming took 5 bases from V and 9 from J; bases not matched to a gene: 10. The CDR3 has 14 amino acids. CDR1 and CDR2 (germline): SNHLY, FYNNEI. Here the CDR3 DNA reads TGTGCCAGCAGTCCCCGGGACAGAAGAGGGCCCCAGCATTTT. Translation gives CASSPRDRRGPQHF.

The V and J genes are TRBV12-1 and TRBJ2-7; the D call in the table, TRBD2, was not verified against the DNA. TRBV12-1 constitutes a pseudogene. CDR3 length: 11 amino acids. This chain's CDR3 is CATTCRYEQYF. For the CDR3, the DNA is TGTGCCACCACCTGCCGGTACGAGCAGTACTTC.

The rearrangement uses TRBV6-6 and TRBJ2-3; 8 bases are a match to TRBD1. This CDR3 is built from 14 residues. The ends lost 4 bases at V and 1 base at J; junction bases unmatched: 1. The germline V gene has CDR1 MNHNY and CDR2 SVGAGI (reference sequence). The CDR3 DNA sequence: TGTGCCAGCAGTTGGGGACAGGGCACAGATACGCAGTATTTT. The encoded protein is CASSWGQGTDTQYF.

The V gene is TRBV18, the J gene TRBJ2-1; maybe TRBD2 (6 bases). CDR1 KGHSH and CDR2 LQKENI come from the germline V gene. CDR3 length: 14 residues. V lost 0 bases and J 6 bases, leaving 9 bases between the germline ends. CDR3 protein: CASSPPTSFNEQFF. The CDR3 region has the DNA TGTGCCAGCTCACCACCGACTAGTTTCAATGAGCAGTTCTTC. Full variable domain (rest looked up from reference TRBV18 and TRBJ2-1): NAGVMQNPRHLVRRRGQEARLRCSPMKGHSHVYWYRQLPEEGLKFMVYLQKENIIDESGMPKERFSAEFPKEGPSILRIQQVVRGDSAAYFCASSPPTSFNEQFFGPGTRLTVL.

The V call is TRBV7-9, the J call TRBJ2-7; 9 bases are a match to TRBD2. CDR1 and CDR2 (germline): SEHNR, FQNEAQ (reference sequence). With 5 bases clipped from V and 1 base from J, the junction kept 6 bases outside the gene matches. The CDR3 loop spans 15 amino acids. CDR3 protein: CASSTKREDSYEQYF. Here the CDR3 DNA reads TGTGCCAGCAGCACCAAGCGGGAGGATTCCTACGAGCAGTACTTC.

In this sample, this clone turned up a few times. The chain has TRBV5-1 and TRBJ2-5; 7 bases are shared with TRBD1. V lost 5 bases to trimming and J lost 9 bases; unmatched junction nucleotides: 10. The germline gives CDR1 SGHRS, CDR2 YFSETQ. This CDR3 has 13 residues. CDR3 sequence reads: CASRDSLQGAQYF. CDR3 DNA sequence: TGCGCCAGCAGGGACTCCCTTCAGGGGGCCCAGTACTTC.

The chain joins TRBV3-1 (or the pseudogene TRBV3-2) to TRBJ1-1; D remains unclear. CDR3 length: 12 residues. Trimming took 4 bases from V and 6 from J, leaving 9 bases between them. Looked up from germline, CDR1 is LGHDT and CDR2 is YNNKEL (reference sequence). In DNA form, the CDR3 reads TGTGCCAGCAGCCGCGTCGGGTCTGAAGCTTTCTTT. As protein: CASSRVGSEAFF.

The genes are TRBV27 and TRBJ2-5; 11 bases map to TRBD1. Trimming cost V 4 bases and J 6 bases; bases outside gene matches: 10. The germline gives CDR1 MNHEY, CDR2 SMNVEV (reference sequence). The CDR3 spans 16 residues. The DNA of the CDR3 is TGTGCCAGCAGTTCCTTAGGACAGGGGGCGGAAAAGACCCAGTACTTC. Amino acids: CASSSLGQGAEKTQYF.

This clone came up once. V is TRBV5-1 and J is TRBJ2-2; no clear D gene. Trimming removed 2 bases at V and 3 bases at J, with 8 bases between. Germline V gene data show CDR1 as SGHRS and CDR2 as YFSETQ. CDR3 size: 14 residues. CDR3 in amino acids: CASSFGTYTGELFF. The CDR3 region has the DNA TGCGCCAGCAGCTTTGGCACCTACACCGGGGAGCTGTTTTTT.

The CDR3: CASSYLGRTSEQYF. The CDR3 region has the DNA TGTGCCAGCAGTTACCTGGGGCGAACCAGCGAGCAGTACTTC. This chain links TRBV6-5 with TRBJ2-7, with a tentative D call TRBD1 (5 bases). Deletions cut 2 bases from V and 6 bases from J, with 14 bases between. The CDR3 loop spans 14 amino acids. The V gene's germline CDR1 is MNHEY and CDR2 SVGAGI.

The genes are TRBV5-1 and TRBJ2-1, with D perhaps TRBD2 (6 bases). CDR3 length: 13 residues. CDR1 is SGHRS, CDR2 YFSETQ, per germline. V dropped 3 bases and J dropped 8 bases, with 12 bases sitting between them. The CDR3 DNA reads TGCGCCAGCAGCTCCCGGACGGGGGATGAGCAGTTCTTC. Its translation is CASSSRTGDEQFF.

CDR3 bases: TGTGCCAGCTCACCCCTCGGACTAGCGGGAGCTACCGTACCCTACGAGCAGTACTTC. Encoded protein: CASSPLGLAGATVPYEQYF. This rearrangement joins TRBV18 to TRBJ2-7; 13 nucleotides line up with TRBD2. CDR1 and CDR2 from the germline V gene are KGHSH and LQKENI. V was pared by 3 bases and J by 2 bases, with 13 bases of the junction left unmatched. The CDR3 consists of 19 residues. The full variable domain, rest sourced from reference TRBV18 and TRBJ2-7, is NAGVMQNPRHLVRRRGQEARLRCSPMKGHSHVYWYRQLPEEGLKFMVYLQKENIIDESGMPKERFSAEFPKEGPSILRIQQVVRGDSAAYFCASSPLGLAGATVPYEQYFGPGTRLTVT.

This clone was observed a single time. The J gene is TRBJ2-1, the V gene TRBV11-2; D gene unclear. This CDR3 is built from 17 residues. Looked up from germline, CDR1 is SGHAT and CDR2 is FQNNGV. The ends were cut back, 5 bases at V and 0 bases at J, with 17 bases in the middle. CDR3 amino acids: CASSAREQASSYNEQFF. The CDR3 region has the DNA TGTGCCAGCAGCGCCCGAGAGCAGGCGAGCTCCTACAATGAGCAGTTCTTC.

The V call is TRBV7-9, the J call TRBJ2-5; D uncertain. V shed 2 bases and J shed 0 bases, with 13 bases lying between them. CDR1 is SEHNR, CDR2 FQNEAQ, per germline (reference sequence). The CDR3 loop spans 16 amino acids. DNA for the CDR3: TGTGCCAGCAGCTTATACAACCTGTGGTACCAAGAGACCCAGTACTTC. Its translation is CASSLYNLWYQETQYF. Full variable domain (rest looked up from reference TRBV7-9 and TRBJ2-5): DTGVSQNPRHKITKRGQNVTFRCDPISEHNRLYWYRQTLGQGPEFLTYFQNEAQLEKSRLLSDRFSAERPKGSFSTLEIQRTEQGDSAMYLCASSLYNLWYQETQYFGPGTRLLVL.